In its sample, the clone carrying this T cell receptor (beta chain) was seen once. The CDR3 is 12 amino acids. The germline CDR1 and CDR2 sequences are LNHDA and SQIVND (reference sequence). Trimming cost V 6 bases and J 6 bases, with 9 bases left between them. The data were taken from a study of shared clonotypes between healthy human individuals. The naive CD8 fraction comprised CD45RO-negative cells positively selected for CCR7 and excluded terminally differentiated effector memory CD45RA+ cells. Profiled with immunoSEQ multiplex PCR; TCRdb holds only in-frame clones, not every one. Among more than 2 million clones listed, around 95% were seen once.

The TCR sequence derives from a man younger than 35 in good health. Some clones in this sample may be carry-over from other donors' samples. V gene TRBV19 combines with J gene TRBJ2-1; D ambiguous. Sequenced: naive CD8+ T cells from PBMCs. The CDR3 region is CASRYAGNEQFF. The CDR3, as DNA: TGTGCCAGTAGGTATGCTGGCAATGAGCAGTTCTTC.